This T cell receptor (beta chain) was identified during a study of shared clonotypes between healthy human individuals. On the study more broadly: Three plates each covered CD4 naive and memory; CD8 naive two, CD8 memory one. Study findings and constraints: Read depth was anticipated to influence clonotype sharing among donors. The sole specimen, blood, was sampled, and tissue repertoires likely differ.

Produced via immunoSEQ multiplex PCR; TCRdb's table is partial and in-frame only. The repertoire includes approximately 2,200,000 clones, under 95% of them detected once, and 1.5% to 2% sits in the top ten. Germline V gene lookup returns CDR1 LNHNV and CDR2 YYDKDF (reference sequence). CDR3 size: 17 residues. This clone appeared once. Its antigen is still unknown. A read error may produce the germline difference seen at one junction end. The sample contains more than one DNA sequence encoding this CDR3. Terminally differentiated effector memory CD45RA+ cells were left out of the naive CD8 fraction, which was CD45RO-negative and positively selected for CCR7. Donors, without exception, were Caucasian adults residing in Nashville, Tennessee.

This chain uses TRBV15 with TRBJ1-2; 10 nucleotides align to TRBD1. The material sequenced was naive CD8+ T cells from PBMCs. This receptor was obtained from a man aged 18 to 29 in good health. Some clones in this sample may be carry-over from other donors' samples. CDR3 coding DNA: TGCGCCACCAGCAGCGGGACAGGGGTTCCCAGACACTATGGCTACACCTTC. The encoded protein is CATSSGTGVPRHYGYTF.